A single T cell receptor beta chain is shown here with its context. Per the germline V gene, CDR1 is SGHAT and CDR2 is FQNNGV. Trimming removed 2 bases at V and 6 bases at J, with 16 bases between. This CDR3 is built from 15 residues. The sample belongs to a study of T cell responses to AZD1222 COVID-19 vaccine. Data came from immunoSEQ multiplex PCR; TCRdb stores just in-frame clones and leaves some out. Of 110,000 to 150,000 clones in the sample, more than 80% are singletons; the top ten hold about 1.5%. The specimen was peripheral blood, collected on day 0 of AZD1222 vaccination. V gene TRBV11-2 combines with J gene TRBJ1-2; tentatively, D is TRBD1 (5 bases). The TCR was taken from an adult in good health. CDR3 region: CASSLPQLGRNGYTF. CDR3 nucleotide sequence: TGTGCCAGCAGCTTACCCCAGCTGGGGCGAAATGGCTACACCTTC.